The clone carrying this T cell receptor beta chain was seen a single time. What it recognizes is unknown. The data originate from a study of T cells in localized non-small cell lung cancer. Study-wide results and caveats: Sequencing was restricted to one tumor region; therefore, heterogeneity remains possible.

Measured with immunoSEQ multiplex PCR; TCRdb has only the in-frame clones, and not every one. The table shows tens of thousands of clones, with about 83% occurring only once. CDR1 is SGHNT and CDR2 is YYREEE in the germline V gene (reference sequence). The CDR3 runs to 16 residues. Trimming took off 3 bases at V and 0 bases at J, with 15 bases between the two ends. This TCR was recovered from a man aged 40 to 70 with stage II lung adenocarcinoma. This chain joins TRBV5-4 and TRBJ1-1; a weak D match, TRBD1 (5 bases). Sequenced material: PBMCs, taken before any cancer treatment. The CDR3: CASSSPGGSMNTEAFF. In DNA, the CDR3 is TGTGCCAGCAGCTCCCCCGGGGGGTCCATGAACACTGAAGCTTTCTTT.